This T cell receptor beta chain was identified in a study of T cells in narcolepsy. Broader study findings: In some patient and control memory CD4+ samples, autoreactive clones were absent.

Profiling relied on immunoSEQ multiplex PCR, and the TCRdb table lists in-frame clones only, not all of them. The sample has roughly 25,000 clones, roughly 62% seen once. CDR1 is SGHTA, CDR2 FQGNSA, per germline. The trim removed 5 bases at V and 3 bases at J, leaving 4 bases unmatched. The length of the CDR3 is 14 residues. This clone was picked up a small number of times. Its antigen is not identified. The receptor's source is a human donor in good health. The rearrangement joins TRBV7-2 to TRBJ2-7; 10 nucleotides agree with TRBD2. Sequencing input: memory (CD45RA-) CD4+ T cells from blood. In nucleotides, the CDR3 is TGTGCCAGCAGCCCTAGCGGGGGCCTCTACGAGCAGTACTTC. Its translation: CASSPSGGLYEQYF. Full variable domain (rest looked up from reference TRBV7-2 and TRBJ2-7): GAGVSQSPSNKVTEKGKDVELRCDPISGHTALYWYRQSLGQGLEFLIYFQGNSAPDKSGLPSDRFSAERTGGSVSTLTIQRTQQEDSAVYLCASSPSGGLYEQYFGPGTRLTVT.